Listed below are T cell receptor beta chains from one sample, sequenced in a study of T-cell reconstitution after alpha-beta-depleted transplantation in children. TCRdb reanalysed the PCR reads using MiXCR and keeps one entry per CDR3 protein. The data contain hundreds of thousands of distinct CDR3 sequences, 24% of them seen just once; the ten biggest clones take up about 5%. Sequenced here: PBMCs, mostly from graft donor cells, sampled 360 days after TCRalphabeta/CD19-depleted stem cell transplant. These receptors were collected from a female patient under 10 years old who had a stem cell transplant for congenital amegakaryocytic thrombocytopenia, so the T cells may come from the graft donor. The CDR3 runs from the conserved cysteine through the conserved F or W. D genes are given only for firm matches. Clone size is shown for a subset of rows, as once, few, many or a class of expanded clone.

J gene	D gene	CDR3 length	clone size	V gene	CDR3 DNA	CDR3 protein
TRBJ1-1	-	15	-	TRBV28	TGTGCCAGCAACCTACAGGGAAGAATCCCTGAAGCTATTCACTTT	CASNLQGRIPEAIHF
TRBJ2-1	TRBD2	17	-	TRBV18	TGTGCCAGCTCACCTTGGGCTAGCGGGGATATATACAATGAGCAGTTCTTC	CASSPWASGDIYNEQFF
TRBJ2-1	-	16	few	TRBV5-1	TGCGCCAGCAGCTTGACGGTGCCCAGTGGTTACAATGAGCAGTTCTTC	CASSLTVPSGYNEQFF
TRBJ2-7	-	13	many	TRBV4-1	TGCGCCAGCAGCCACGGCTTACACTACGAGCAGTACTTC	CASSHGLHYEQYF
TRBJ2-1	-	17	-	TRBV25-1	TGTGCCAGCAGTGACCCAGGGACTGCTACCCGGGTGCATGAGCAGTTCTTC	CASSDPGTATRVHEQFF
TRBJ2-3	-	17	few	TRBV7-8	TGTGCCAGCAGCTTAGAGGTAGCGGTTACTAGCACAGATACGCAGTATTTT	CASSLEVAVTSTDTQYF
TRBJ2-5	TRBD2	15	-	TRBV15	TGTGCCACCAGCAGAGATCGGGAGGTTTTAGAGACCCAGTACTTC	CATSRDREVLETQYF
TRBJ2-1	-	16	many	TRBV12-3/TRBV12-4	TGTGCCAGCAGGCTAGGGTTCGGAGTACGGTACAATGAGCAGTTCTTC	CASRLGFGVRYNEQFF
TRBJ1-4	-	15	few	TRBV6-5	TGTGCCAGCAGTTACGTCCGGGCAACTAATGAAAAACTGTTTTTT	CASSYVRATNEKLFF
TRBJ2-7	-	13	few	TRBV7-8	TGTGCCAGCAGGGCAGACATAACCTACGAGCAGTACTTC	CASRADITYEQYF
TRBJ2-7	-	17	-	TRBV4-2	TGTGCCAGCAGCCAAGAGTCGCGCGGGATAGGGATTTACGAGCAGTACTTC	CASSQESRGIGIYEQYF
TRBJ2-1	-	14	few	TRBV5-1	TGCGCCAGCAGCTTGGCCATGGACTTCAATGAGCAGTTCTTC	CASSLAMDFNEQFF
TRBJ1-6	TRBD1	13	few	TRBV15	TGTGCCACCAGCAGGACAGGGGATGAGGCCCTCCACTTT	CATSRTGDEALHF
TRBJ1-3	-	14	-	TRBV14	TGTGCCAGCAGCCAAGCACTCGCTGGAAACACCATATATTTT	CASSQALAGNTIYF
TRBJ2-2	-	16	-	TRBV4-3	TGCGCCAGCAGCCAAGTTTCCGGGACGAACACCGGGGAGCTGTTTTTT	CASSQVSGTNTGELFF
TRBJ2-2	TRBD2	13	many	TRBV28	TGTGCCAGCAGACTAGCGGGAGTTAGGGAGCTGTTTTTT	CASRLAGVRELFF
TRBJ1-1	-	15	-	TRBV9	TGTGCCAGCAGCCCACTAGTTGGATCAGGCACTGAAGCTTTCTTT	CASSPLVGSGTEAFF
TRBJ1-1	-	13	-	TRBV20-1	TGCAGTGCCTACACGGGGGGGACCACTGAAGCTTTCTTT	CSAYTGGTTEAFF
TRBJ2-1	-	15	-	TRBV5-1	TGTGCCAGCAGTTTAGAGGCGGGGTCCTACAATGAGCAGTTCTTC	CASSLEAGSYNEQFF
TRBJ1-1	-	12	-	TRBV29-1	TGCAGCGTTGTTAGGTCGTCGAAAGAAGCTTTCTTT	CSVVRSSKEAFF
TRBJ2-1	-	12	few	TRBV3-1	TGTGCCAGCAGCCAAATATACAATGAGCAGTTCTTC	CASSQIYNEQFF
TRBJ2-3	TRBD1	16	few	TRBV29-1	TGCAGCGCCTACTACGACAGGGCGGGTTGGACAGATACGCAGTATTTT	CSAYYDRAGWTDTQYF
TRBJ1-1	-	13	few	TRBV12-5	TGTGCTAGTGGTTTGGGACAGAACACTGAAGCTTTCTTT	CASGLGQNTEAFF
TRBJ1-6	TRBD1	14	-	TRBV25-1	TGTGCCAGCAGTGGCCCAGGGGGCCATTCACCCCTCCACTTT	CASSGPGGHSPLHF
TRBJ1-2	TRBD1	16	once	TRBV5-1	TGCGCCAGCAGCTATAGCGGACAGGGGGGAACAAGTGGCTACACCTTC	CASSYSGQGGTSGYTF
TRBJ1-6	-	17	few	TRBV6-5	TGTGCCAGCAGTTACTCGACTGCCACAGGGTTAAATTCACCCCTCCACTTT	CASSYSTATGLNSPLHF
TRBJ2-3	TRBD2	16	few	TRBV6-1	TGTGCCAGCAGGAGTCCCACTAGCGAATACGGAGATACGCAGTATTTT	CASRSPTSEYGDTQYF
TRBJ2-7	-	16	few	TRBV5-1	TGCGCCAGCAGCTTGGATATCGGGGGTTCCTCCTACGAGCAGTACTTC	CASSLDIGGSSYEQYF
TRBJ2-5	-	14	many	TRBV5-4	TGTGCCAGCAGCTTGTTTGGGCAGGAAGAGACCCAGTACTTC	CASSLFGQEETQYF
TRBJ2-1	TRBD1	15	once	TRBV6-5	TGTGCCAGCAGTTACGACAGGGTTAGGGACAATGAGCAGTTCTTC	CASSYDRVRDNEQFF
TRBJ2-7	TRBD2	16	many	TRBV4-1	TGCGCCAGCAGCCAAGTTGGTAGCGGGGGGCTATACGAGCAGTACTTC	CASSQVGSGGLYEQYF
TRBJ2-3	-	12	few	TRBV25-1	TGTGCCAGCAGGCGGGACACAGATACGCAGTATTTT	CASRRDTDTQYF
TRBJ2-7	-	13	few	TRBV20-1	TGCAGTGCTAGAGGGGGGCGCACCTACGAGCAGTACTTC	CSARGGRTYEQYF
TRBJ1-2	-	13	few	TRBV2	TGTGCCAGCAGTGGACTTGCTAACTATGGCTACACCTTC	CASSGLANYGYTF
TRBJ2-1	-	14	few	TRBV5-1	TGCGCCAGCAGCGAAAGGACTACCTACAATGAGCAGTTCTTC	CASSERTTYNEQFF
TRBJ1-1	-	16	-	TRBV7-8	TGTGCCAGCAGAAGGGGAAGGTTCCCCCTGAACACTGAAGCTTTCTTT	CASRRGRFPLNTEAFF
TRBJ2-7	-	15	few	TRBV9	TGTGCCAGCAGCAATATAAACAAAGGTGCCTACGAGCAGTACTTC	CASSNINKGAYEQYF
TRBJ2-1	-	11	-	TRBV6-5	TGTGCCAGCAGTCGCGGGACGCAGCAGTTCTTC	CASSRGTQQFF
TRBJ1-2	-	14	few	TRBV19	TGTGCCAGTAGTCTCCAGGTTGCTAACTATGGCTACACCTTC	CASSLQVANYGYTF
TRBJ1-6	TRBD1	15	-	TRBV27	TGTGCCAGCAGTCCGGGGACAGGGGAGAATTCACCCCTCCACTTT	CASSPGTGENSPLHF
TRBJ2-1	TRBD2	15	-	TRBV20-1	TGCAGTGCTAAACTACCTAGCGGGACCCACAATGAGCAGTTCTTC	CSAKLPSGTHNEQFF
TRBJ2-1	TRBD1	14	once	TRBV4-1	TGCGCCAGCAGCCCATCGGACAGGGACGGTGAGCAGTTCTTC	CASSPSDRDGEQFF
TRBJ1-5	TRBD1	15	many	TRBV2	TGTGCCTCCAACAGGGTTCCAGGGGGCGGTCAGCCCCAGCATTTT	CASNRVPGGGQPQHF